This is a list of T cell receptor beta chains from one sample in a study of radiotherapy plus CTLA-4 blockade in lung cancer. Sequenced by immunoSEQ multiplex PCR; TCRdb stores in-frame clones only, minus some. This table has about 81,000 clones, 60% to 80% appearing once. The sample was peripheral blood, taken from a patient treated with radiotherapy plus ipilimumab. The receptors come from a human donor with non-small cell lung cancer that progressed on radiotherapy plus ipilimumab. Each CDR3 is given with its conserved first and last residue. The order of the fields is CDR3 length, V gene, J gene, D gene, CDR3 protein. D genes are given only for firm matches.

length: 14
V: TRBV28
J: TRBJ2-5
D: TRBD2
CDR3: CASSFPASGGVQYF

length: 14
V: TRBV11-2
J: TRBJ1-1
D: TRBD1
CDR3: CASSFDRGDTEAFF

length: 14
V: TRBV29-1
J: TRBJ2-5
D: TRBD2
CDR3: CSAQGTSVQETQYF

length: 17
V: TRBV6-8
J: TRBJ2-3
D: -
CDR3: CASSYRSPKSSIDTQYF

length: 14
V: TRBV5-1
J: TRBJ1-1
D: -
CDR3: CASTRSGGDTEAFF

length: 13
V: TRBV28
J: TRBJ1-2
D: -
CDR3: CASSLAVNYGYTF

length: 13
V: TRBV28
J: TRBJ2-5
D: -
CDR3: CASSLISQETQYF

length: 15
V: TRBV9
J: TRBJ1-4
D: TRBD1
CDR3: CASSPQGARVEKLFF

length: 12
V: TRBV27
J: TRBJ1-2
D: TRBD1
CDR3: CASRQGIYGYTF

length: 12
V: TRBV5-6
J: TRBJ1-1
D: -
CDR3: CASSAGGREAFF

length: 16
V: TRBV6-6
J: TRBJ1-6
D: TRBD1
CDR3: CASSSRDRGINSPLHF

length: 14
V: TRBV28
J: TRBJ1-3
D: -
CDR3: CASSFGFSGNTIYF

length: 15
V: TRBV19
J: TRBJ2-1
D: TRBD2
CDR3: CATKRAGGSYNEQFF

length: 16
V: TRBV6-1
J: TRBJ1-4
D: TRBD1
CDR3: CASSEDRGQTYEKLFF

length: 16
V: TRBV15
J: TRBJ1-4
D: -
CDR3: CATSSRRQEINEKLFF

length: 10
V: TRBV28
J: TRBJ2-7
D: -
CDR3: CASSDYEQYF

length: 12
V: TRBV19
J: TRBJ2-5
D: -
CDR3: CASTAPGETQYF

length: 14
V: TRBV18
J: TRBJ1-1
D: TRBD1
CDR3: CASSPGQGNTEAFF

length: 13
V: TRBV19
J: TRBJ1-1
D: -
CDR3: CASSLLGNTEAFF

length: 14
V: TRBV11-2
J: TRBJ2-5
D: -
CDR3: CASSLGRPQETQYF

length: 15
V: TRBV28
J: TRBJ1-5
D: -
CDR3: CASSLTPVLNQPQHF

length: 15
V: TRBV5-5
J: TRBJ1-2
D: -
CDR3: CASSLAAPYNYGYTF

length: 15
V: TRBV4-3
J: TRBJ1-2
D: -
CDR3: CASSLDTGTNYGYTF

length: 12
V: TRBV7-9
J: TRBJ2-7
D: -
CDR3: CASSPNVYEQYF

length: 13
V: TRBV28
J: TRBJ2-5
D: TRBD1
CDR3: CAILRTGKETQYF

length: 15
V: TRBV11-2
J: TRBJ2-1
D: TRBD2
CDR3: CASSPGLAGGAEQFF

length: 16
V: TRBV18
J: TRBJ2-5
D: TRBD1
CDR3: CASSPAGGQRSVAQYF

length: 13
V: TRBV10-3
J: TRBJ2-7
D: -
CDR3: CAIRDDPVYEQYF